This entry concerns a single TCR beta chain. The data were produced by immunoSEQ multiplex PCR, yet TCRdb's version contains in-frame clones alone and is incomplete. Of 250,000 or so clones listed, over 80% are singletons. This record belongs to a study of blood T cell repertoires in COVID-19. Study-wide context: Some COVID-19 samples were acute and others convalescent; all came from the United States, Italy and Spain. T cells, B-cell-depleted T cells, or PBMCs provided the cDNA or gDNA that served as material.

Germline CDR1 and CDR2: MNHEY and SVGAGI. This CDR3 is built from 13 residues. V shed 8 bases and J shed 7 bases, with 15 bases lying between them. Everyone who took part was about 18 to 90 years old, and they came from 20 to 25 US areas. The V gene is TRBV6-5, the J gene TRBJ1-5; D is undetermined. Sequencing was done on a sample of PBMCs or T cells enriched from blood (not recorded which). This TCR came from a young woman who had been exposed to COVID-19. The CDR3 DNA reads TGTGCCAGCGCGGTCCCCCGGGAACAGCCCCAGCATTTT. Its translation: CASAVPREQPQHF.